This passage covers 30 T cell receptor beta chains from one sample sequenced in a study of CD8+CD57+ T cells in acquired aplastic anemia. Genomic DNA served as template for TCR beta VDJ and CDR3 profiling. A single record per CDR3 protein comes from TCRdb applying MiXCR to the reads. The table lists about 190,000 distinct CDR3 sequences, around half of them singletons. Sequenced input: sorted CD4+, CD8+, or CD8+CD57+ T cells (not recorded which) from PBMCs. Receptors originate from a human donor in good health, serving as a control.

At least ten counts were recorded for this clonotype. This rearrangement joins TRBV5-1 to TRBJ1-5; 8 nucleotides line up with TRBD1. Germline V CDR1 and CDR2: SGHRS, YFSETQ. V shed 4 bases and J 0 bases; nucleotides not matched to a gene: 3. This CDR3 has 15 amino acids. In DNA form, the CDR3 reads TGCGCCAGCAGCCCCGGGACAGGTAGCAATCAGCCCCAGCATTTT. The encoded protein is CASSPGTGSNQPQHF.

The gene calls are TRBV12-3 or TRBV12-4 and TRBJ2-2; 8 bases line up with TRBD1. The CDR3 extends over 15 amino acids. V lost 6 bases to trimming and J lost 0 bases; unmatched junction nucleotides: 3. CDR3 in amino acids: CASRSGGSNTGELFF. CDR3 DNA sequence: TGTGCCAGCAGGTCAGGGGGCTCGAACACCGGGGAGCTGTTTTTT.

This clonotype has ten or more counts. The V and J genes are TRBV11-2 and TRBJ1-1; the D is unclear. Trimming pared 1 base from V and 1 base from J, leaving 4 bases between. The length of the CDR3 is 13 residues. Looked up from germline, CDR1 is SGHAT and CDR2 is FQNNGV. Here the CDR3 DNA reads TGTGCCAGCAGCTTAGTCACGAACACTGAAGCTTTCTTT. Translating gives CASSLVTNTEAFF.

In this sample, this clonotype turned up a few times. This chain connects TRBV28 to TRBJ2-6, with D tentatively TRBD2 (6 bases). V lost 3 bases to trimming and J lost 1 base, with 16 bases between them. The CDR3 extends over 18 amino acids. The germline V gene has CDR1 MDHEN and CDR2 SYDVKM. The CDR3 spells CASSFVGGTHSGANVLTF. The DNA for the CDR3 is TGTGCCAGCAGTTTTGTCGGGGGAACTCATTCTGGGGCCAACGTCCTGACTTTC.

This clonotype has a count of ten or more. The gene calls are TRBV7-9 and TRBJ1-4, with D tentatively TRBD1 (6 bases). V was shortened by 5 bases and J by 5 bases, with 15 bases between the two germline ends. The CDR3 is made up of 15 amino acids. Germline lookup yields CDR1 SEHNR and CDR2 FQNEAQ (reference sequence). The CDR3 bases are TGTGCCAGCAGCGTACAAGGGGGGGCGAATGAAAAACTGTTTTTT. Its translation is CASSVQGGANEKLFF.

The CDR3 loop reads CASSGGQPLAEQYV. CDR3 DNA sequence: TGTGCCAGCAGTGGCGGACAGCCTCTGGCGGAGCAGTACGTC. The chain couples TRBV2 to TRBJ2-7; possible D gene TRBD1, 6 bases. Per the germline V gene, CDR1 is SNHLY and CDR2 is FYNNEI. The CDR3 runs to 14 residues. V gave up 4 bases and J gave up 7 bases, with 17 bases separating them.

V gene TRBV29-1 combines with J gene TRBJ1-4, with a weak D call TRBD1 (5 bases). CDR3 size: 12 residues. V was clipped by 3 bases and J by 3 bases, with 5 bases between them. The V gene's germline CDR1 is SQVTM and CDR2 ANQGSEA. The CDR3 coding sequence is TGCAGCGTTGAGACAGCTAATGAAAAACTGTTTTTT. Translated, it gives CSVETANEKLFF.

The chain joins TRBV29-1 to TRBJ1-1, with 7 bases matching TRBD1. The J segment lost 2 bases and the V segment lost 4 bases, leaving 4 bases of the junction unmatched. Germline V gene lookup returns CDR1 SQVTM and CDR2 ANQGSEA. The CDR3 spans 13 residues. CDR3 protein: CSVAGTANTEAFF. DNA for the CDR3: TGCAGCGTTGCGGGGACAGCTAACACTGAAGCTTTCTTT.

This sequence joins TRBV5-1 and TRBJ1-2, with D maybe TRBD1 (6 bases). Between the trimmed V and J ends, which lost 4 bases and 6 bases, there was a span of 13 bases. Per germline, CDR1 SGHRS and CDR2 YFSETQ. The CDR3 runs to 13 residues. The CDR3 DNA reads TGCGCCAGCAGCCTACAGGGTGTGAATGGCTACACCTTC. It codes for CASSLQGVNGYTF. The full variable domain, with the rest looked up from reference TRBV5-1 and TRBJ1-2, is KAGVTQTPRYLIKTRGQQVTLSCSPISGHRSVSWYQQTPGQGLQFLFEYFSETQRNKGNFPGRFSGRQFSNSRSEMNVSTLELGDSALYLCASSLQGVNGYTFGSGTRLTVV.

This clonotype was detected a few times. The rearrangement links TRBV2 to TRBJ1-5; the match to TRBD1 covers 8 bases. The germline V gene has CDR1 SNHLY and CDR2 FYNNEI. J was trimmed by 2 bases and V by 8 bases; bases with no gene match: 2. CDR3 size: 13 residues. CDR3 sequence reads: CASATGGNQPQHF. The CDR3 bases are TGTGCCAGCGCGACAGGGGGCAATCAGCCCCAGCATTTT.

A single count supports this clonotype. The chain links TRBV15 to TRBJ2-1, with 7 bases that match TRBD2. CDR1 is LNHNV, CDR2 YYDKDF, per germline (reference sequence). V trimming: 3 bases; J trimming: 5 bases; junction bases outside the gene matches: 10. CDR3 length equals 16 residues. In DNA, the CDR3 is TGTGCCACCAGCAGCTTGGGGGGGTTCAGAGACAATGAGCAGTTCTTC. This codes for CATSSLGGFRDNEQFF. Full variable domain (missing parts from reference TRBV15 and TRBJ2-1): DAMVIQNPRYQVTQFGKPVTLSCSQTLNHNVMYWYQQKSSQAPKLLFHYYDKDFNNEADTPDNFQSRRPNTSFCFLDIRSPGLGDTAMYLCATSSLGGFRDNEQFFGPGTRLTVL.

This clonotype was counted many times. The rearrangement links TRBV20-1 to TRBJ1-2; D is perhaps TRBD1 (6 bases). CDR1 is DFQATT, CDR2 SNEGSKA, per germline (reference sequence). The CDR3 length is 11 residues. The CDR3 nucleotides are TGCGGAGTCGGGACATCTTATGGCTACACCTTC. It specifies CGVGTSYGYTF.

This clonotype was detected many times. This chain links TRBV6-4 with TRBJ2-1; no clear D gene. Trimming removed 5 bases from V and 2 bases from J, with 13 bases in between. CDR3 size: 15 residues. Germline CDR1 MRHNA, CDR2 SNTAGT. The CDR3: CASSQSPSAYNEQFF. DNA of the CDR3: TGTGCCAGCAGTCAGAGCCCGAGCGCCTACAATGAGCAGTTCTTC.

As DNA, the CDR3 is TGTGCCACCAGTGACGCCTCTAGGGTTCTCGAGACCCAGTACTTC. Residues: CATSDASRVLETQYF. V gene TRBV24-1 combines with J gene TRBJ2-5; D unclear. The CDR3 is 15 residues long. The V gene's germline CDR1 is KGHDR and CDR2 SFDVKD. V lost 4 bases and J 5 bases, leaving 16 bases between the germline ends.

As to this clonotype: At one of its ends the junction is not consistent with the germline gene, which may arise from a read error. The V call is TRBV6-7, the J call TRBJ1-6; 8 nucleotides align to TRBD1. TRBV6-7 is an ORF; its function is uncertain. This CDR3 has 22 amino acids. DNA of the CDR3: TGTGCCAGCAGTTCTACCGAGACGCCCCGAGCCCGGGACAGGTTCTATAATTCACCCTTCCACTTT. As protein: CASSSTETPRARDRFYNSPFHF.

The chain uses TRBV20-1 and TRBJ2-5; D is perhaps TRBD2 (5 bases). Germline lookup yields CDR1 DFQATT and CDR2 SNEGSKA (reference sequence). Trimming cost V 6 bases and J 4 bases, with 12 bases left between them. There are 12 residues in the CDR3. The CDR3 DNA follows: TGCAGTGCCATTACGGGGTCAGAGACCCAGTACTTC. Its protein product is CSAITGSETQYF.

This chain uses TRBV19 with TRBJ2-1; 9 nucleotides line up with TRBD1. CDR3 size: 14 residues. Germline CDR1 and CDR2: LNHDA and SQIVND (reference sequence). The V and J ends lost 4 bases and 6 bases, in that order; junction bases with no gene match: 4. Written as DNA, the CDR3 is TGTGCCAGTAGTAGGGGGGACAGGGTCAATGAGCAGTTCTTC. This gives the protein CASSRGDRVNEQFF.

The table lists this clonotype with many counts. V is TRBV10-3 and J is TRBJ2-2; TRBD1 matches 7 bases. With 6 bases clipped from V and 2 bases from J, the junction kept 9 bases outside the gene matches. CDR1 and CDR2 from the germline V gene are ENHRY and SYGVKD. The CDR3 covers 16 residues. The chain's CDR3 is CAIRTTGTENTGELFF. CDR3 sequence (DNA): TGTGCCATCAGGACGACAGGGACGGAAAACACCGGGGAGCTGTTTTTT.

The chain carries TRBV9 and TRBJ2-1; 13 bases map to TRBD2. V shed 3 bases and J 8 bases; nucleotides not matched to a gene: 5. This CDR3 region has 15 residues. CDR1 and CDR2 (germline): SGDLS, YYNGEE. CDR3 protein: CASSAATSGGDEQFF. The DNA of the CDR3 is TGTGCCAGCAGCGCCGCCACTAGCGGGGGGGATGAGCAGTTCTTC.

This rearrangement joins TRBV6-5 to TRBJ1-1; 7 nucleotides align to TRBD1. V lost 4 bases to trimming and J lost 0 bases; unmatched junction nucleotides: 11. Germline CDR1 reads MNHEY; CDR2 reads SVGAGI. CDR3 size: 17 residues. CDR3: CASSSTRDSRLNTEAFF. CDR3 bases: TGTGCCAGCAGTTCGACCCGGGACAGCCGTTTGAACACTGAAGCTTTCTTT.

The chain is built from TRBV2 and TRBJ1-2; 11 nucleotides align to TRBD1. V shed 6 bases and J 5 bases; nucleotides not matched to a gene: 2. The CDR3 consists of 13 residues. The V gene's germline CDR1 is SNHLY and CDR2 FYNNEI. The CDR3 nucleotides read TGTGCCAGCAGAAGGGACAGGGGGTATGGCTACACCTTC. This gives the protein CASRRDRGYGYTF.

In the case of this clonotype: Sequence at one end of the junction differs from germline and may be a read error. V is TRBV15 and J is TRBJ1-6, with TRBD1 identical over 9 bases. The CDR3 covers 13 residues. Germline assignment: CDR1 LNHNV and CDR2 YYDKDF (reference sequence). The CDR3 is CATGDRDNSPLHF. The DNA for the CDR3 is TGCGCCACCGGGGACAGGGACAATTCACCCCTCCACTTC.

This rearrangement joins TRBV10-3 to TRBJ2-7, with 7 positions matching TRBD2. The germline gives CDR1 ENHRY, CDR2 SYGVKD. J gave up 6 bases and V 10 bases, and 12 bases lay outside the gene matches. This CDR3 spans 13 amino acids. The CDR3 DNA reads TGTGCCAGCGAGCGGGGCATCGGGGGCGAGCAGTACTTC. Translated: CASERGIGGEQYF.

Concerning this clonotype: A much more abundant neighbour one base away suggests this may be a read error. The chain couples TRBV27 to TRBJ2-7; 10 bases agree with TRBD2. The CDR3 consists of 14 residues. From germline, CDR1 is MNHEY and CDR2 SMNVEV (reference sequence). CDR3: CAGSLAGGLYEQYF. The CDR3 nucleotides read TGTGCCGGCAGTTTAGCGGGGGGCCTCTACGAGCAGTACTTC.

The genes are TRBV6-1 and TRBJ1-3, with 7 bases identical to TRBD1. The V gene end was trimmed by 5 bases and the J gene end by 8 bases; junction bases not matched to a gene: 12. This CDR3 region has 15 residues. Germline V lookup: CDR1 MNHNS, CDR2 SASEGT. The CDR3, as DNA: TGTGCCAGCAGTCGGGACAGCCGGGGAGGCTACACCATATATTTT. This translates into CASSRDSRGGYTIYF.

The chain carries TRBV9 and TRBJ2-5; D is possibly TRBD2 (6 bases). The CDR3 consists of 14 residues. V lost 3 bases and J lost 5, with 14 bases in between. Germline V gene sequence: CDR1 SGDLS, CDR2 YYNGEE. The CDR3 region is CASSEGTAGETQYF. The DNA for the CDR3 is TGTGCCAGCAGCGAAGGGACTGCGGGTGAGACCCAGTACTTC.

The chain is built from TRBV6-2 or TRBV6-3 and TRBJ2-4, with a possible D match to TRBD1 (5 bases). Germline V gene data show CDR1 as MNHEY and CDR2 as SVGEGT. The CDR3 runs to 17 residues. V was shortened by 2 bases and J by 0 bases, with 14 bases between the two germline ends. The CDR3 sequence: CASSYQGLYIAKNIQYF. CDR3 sequence (DNA): TGTGCCAGCAGTTACCAGGGTTTATATATAGCCAAAAACATTCAGTACTTC.

In this sample, this clonotype turned up a few times. The rearrangement uses TRBV7-8 and TRBJ2-3; D perhaps matches TRBD2 (5 bases). The CDR3 runs 14 residues. CDR1 is SGHVS and CDR2 is FQNEAQ in the germline V gene. The germline V and J ends were trimmed by 5 bases and 5 bases, with 14 bases remaining between them. CDR3 bases: TGTGCCAGCAGCATCGGCCCCCGGGGAGATACGCAGTATTTT. Translated, it gives CASSIGPRGDTQYF.

This clonotype was found many times. This CDR3 reads CASSERPYEQYF. The CDR3 DNA reads TGCGCCAGCAGTGAGCGGCCCTACGAGCAGTACTTC. The chain employs TRBV10-1 and TRBJ2-7; D call uncertain. Germline CDR1 reads WNHNN; CDR2 reads SYGVQD (reference sequence). The V and J ends lost 2 bases and 2 bases respectively, with 4 bases between them. This CDR3 is built from 12 residues.

This clonotype was counted between two and nine times. The rearrangement links TRBV28 to TRBJ2-5; maybe TRBD1 (6 bases). CDR1 and CDR2 (germline): MDHEN, SYDVKM. This CDR3 is built from 19 residues. The ends were cut back, 4 bases at V and 4 bases at J, with 28 bases in the middle. The CDR3 nucleotides read TGTGCCAGCAGTTGGACCCTTGGGGTACAACAGGGTCCACCAGAGACCCAGTACTTC. It translates to CASSWTLGVQQGPPETQYF.